This is a list of T cell receptor beta chains from one sample in a study of blood T cell repertoires in COVID-19. TCRdb keeps only in-frame clones here, not all; method: immunoSEQ multiplex PCR. The table lists approximately 150,000 clones, roughly nine tenths of them singletons. The source material was PBMCs or T cells enriched from blood (not recorded which). Receptors were obtained from a human donor with acute COVID-19. The donor label of this sample is uncertain. Both conserved end residues are part of each CDR3. D genes are given only for firm matches. The size entry is marked missing in some rows and otherwise reads once, few, many or a size class.

j_call clone_size d_call v_call cdr3_nt cdr3_aa
TRBJ1-1 NA TRBD1 TRBV28 TGTGCCAGCAGTACCCTAGCCGGGACAGGGCTCCTAATGAACACTGAAGCTTTCTTT CASSTLAGTGLLMNTEAFF
TRBJ2-1 NA TRBD2 TRBV4-2 TGTGCCAGCAGCCAAGATAGCGGGGGGGCCTACAATGAGCAGTTCTTC CASSQDSGGAYNEQFF
TRBJ1-1 once NA TRBV5-6 TGTGCCAGCAGCTTGCAGGGATCCACTGAAGCTTTCTTT CASSLQGSTEAFF
TRBJ1-6 NA NA TRBV21-1 TGTGCCCCCGAAAAGGGGGACAGGGGGCCAAGATCACCCCTCCACTTT CAPEKGDRGPRSPLHF
TRBJ2-7 NA TRBD2 TRBV30 TGTGCCTGGAGTGTGGGGCTAGCGGGGGCTGGGGAGCAGTACTTC CAWSVGLAGAGEQYF
TRBJ1-1 NA TRBD1 TRBV19 TGTGCCAGTACCCCCAGCGCAGGGGGCTTCACTGAAGCTTTCTTT CASTPSAGGFTEAFF
TRBJ1-3 NA NA TRBV6-5 TGTGCCAGCAGCGCAGGCTCTGGAAACACCATATATTTT CASSAGSGNTIYF
TRBJ1-1 NA TRBD1 TRBV7-9 TGTGCCAGCAGCTTAGGGGTCCTGGGACAGGGGGCCCTGGGTCTTGAAGCTTTCTTT CASSLGVLGQGALGLEAFF
TRBJ2-1 once NA TRBV19 TGTGCCAGTAGTTTCTTCGAGGGCGGGCAGTTCTTC CASSFFEGGQFF
TRBJ2-6 NA NA TRBV30 TGTGCCTGGGGATTACAGGGCTCGTACGGGGCCAACGTCCTGACTTTC CAWGLQGSYGANVLTF
TRBJ1-5 NA NA TRBV2 TGTGCCAGCGGGGCTCAGGTCCTTAGCAATCAGCCCCAGCATTTT CASGAQVLSNQPQHF
TRBJ1-2 NA TRBD1 TRBV24-1 TGTGCCACCAGTGATACGACAGGGGCTAGTGGCTACACCTTC CATSDTTGASGYTF
TRBJ1-2 once TRBD1 TRBV3-1/TRBV3-2 TGTGCCAGCAGCGAGGGACAGGGAGGCGGTGGCTACACCTTC CASSEGQGGGGYTF
TRBJ2-1 NA TRBD2 TRBV7-3 TGTGCCAGCAGCCCAACCGGGACTAGCAATGAGCAGTTCTTC CASSPTGTSNEQFF
TRBJ2-3 NA TRBD2 TRBV19 TGTGCCAGTCTCGGGCGGGGGGGCACAGATACGCAGTATTTT CASLGRGGTDTQYF
TRBJ1-2 once NA TRBV9 TGTGCCAGCAGCGGGGCGGGGGATGGCTACACCTTC CASSGAGDGYTF
TRBJ2-5 NA NA TRBV20-1 TGCAGTGCTAGTCTTTGGGGAGAAGAGACCCAGTACTTC CSASLWGEETQYF
TRBJ2-3 NA NA TRBV9 TGTGCCAGCAGCGTAGGGGGGACACCGAGCACAGATACGCAGTATTTT CASSVGGTPSTDTQYF
TRBJ2-1 NA TRBD1 TRBV7-9 TGTGCCAGCAGCTTAGTCCGAGGGACAGTTACCAATGAGCAGTTCTTC CASSLVRGTVTNEQFF
TRBJ1-1 NA NA TRBV4-1 TGCGCCAGCAGCCGCGGGTGGACAGATAACACTGAAGCTTTCTTT CASSRGWTDNTEAFF
TRBJ2-3 NA TRBD2 TRBV7-9 TGTGCCAGCAGCTTAGATGGGATAGCGGGGGCCACAGATACGCAGTATTTT CASSLDGIAGATDTQYF
TRBJ2-3 NA NA TRBV30 TGTGCCTTTAACAGGAACCATTACACAGATACGCAGTATTTT CAFNRNHYTDTQYF
TRBJ2-5 NA TRBD2 TRBV7-6 TGTGCCAGCAGCTTAGATGGCCTAGCGGGTAAAGAGACCCAGTACTTC CASSLDGLAGKETQYF
TRBJ1-1 once NA TRBV30 TGTGCCTGGGCAATACAGGGCAACACTGAAGCTTTCTTT CAWAIQGNTEAFF
TRBJ1-1 NA TRBD1 TRBV28 TGTGCCAGTCAGGGGGGGGACAGGGCGAACACTGAAGCTTTCTTT CASQGGDRANTEAFF
TRBJ2-6 NA NA TRBV28 TGTGCCAGCAGTGCCAGATCTGGGGCCAACGTCCTGACTTTC CASSARSGANVLTF
TRBJ1-2 NA NA TRBV3-1/TRBV3-2 TGTGCCAGCAGCCCAAGGGGCCATGGCTACACCTTC CASSPRGHGYTF
TRBJ2-5 NA NA TRBV5-1 TGCGCCAGCAGCTTGGGGCGCGGAGGGAGAGGCTCAGAGACCCAGTACTTC CASSLGRGGRGSETQYF
TRBJ1-6 NA NA TRBV4-1 TGCGCCAGCAGCCTCTCGATCGGAGCAGGGCTTAACTCACCCCTCCACTTT CASSLSIGAGLNSPLHF
TRBJ2-1 NA TRBD2 TRBV29-1 TGCAGCGTGGCGGGGAGGAAGGGTCGTCCAGCGGGGGACTACAATGAGCAGTTCTTC CSVAGRKGRPAGDYNEQFF
TRBJ1-1 NA NA TRBV5-4 TGTGCCAGCAGCTTTGCAGCGGGAAATAGTGAAGCTTTCTTT CASSFAAGNSEAFF
TRBJ1-2 NA NA TRBV30 TGTGCCTGGGCCCCGCAGGGCCCCAACTATGGCTACACCTTC CAWAPQGPNYGYTF
TRBJ2-3 NA NA TRBV30 TGTGCCTGGAGTGTACCGTCTGGAGCCACAGATACGCAGTATTTT CAWSVPSGATDTQYF
TRBJ2-7 NA TRBD1 TRBV27 TGTGCCAGCAGTTTCGAACAGGGGAACCCCTACGAGCAGTACTTC CASSFEQGNPYEQYF
TRBJ2-7 NA TRBD2 TRBV18 TGTGCCAGCTCACCACAAGCGGGGGACGAGCAGTACTTC CASSPQAGDEQYF
TRBJ1-2 NA NA TRBV5-1 TGCGCCAGCAGCAGATTACAGGGAACTAACTATGGCTACACCTTC CASSRLQGTNYGYTF
TRBJ2-7 NA NA TRBV27 TGTGCCAGCAGTTTATCAGGGGCCGGTTACGAGCAGTACTTC CASSLSGAGYEQYF
TRBJ2-7 NA TRBD1 TRBV27 TGTGCCAGCGGGCAGGACAGGGAACACTCCTACGAGCAGTACTTC CASGQDREHSYEQYF
TRBJ2-2 NA TRBD2 TRBV9 TGTGCCAGCAGCGGACTAGCCGCTGGGGAGCTGTTTTTT CASSGLAAGELFF
TRBJ2-1 NA TRBD2 TRBV5-1 TGCGCCAGCAGCTCCGGGACTAGCGGGGTAGGGCAGTTCTTC CASSSGTSGVGQFF
TRBJ1-2 NA TRBD1 TRBV6-5 TGTGCCAGCAGCCGGGACAGCACTATGACCTATGGCTACACCTTC CASSRDSTMTYGYTF
TRBJ2-7 NA NA TRBV10-1 TGCGCCAGCAGTGCCGTGGACAGTTTGGAGCAGTACTTC CASSAVDSLEQYF
TRBJ2-6 NA NA TRBV6-2/TRBV6-3 TGTGCCAGCAGTTATCGTCAGGCAGGCGACCCCTCTGGGGCCAACGTCCTGACTTTC CASSYRQAGDPSGANVLTF
TRBJ1-5 NA NA TRBV4-3 TGCGCCAGCAGCCAAGGGGTAGGCCCCAGGCAGCCCCAGCATTTT CASSQGVGPRQPQHF
TRBJ1-4 once NA TRBV4-3 TGCGCCAGCAGCCAAGATAGGGGGTCGTGGGAAAAACTGTTTTTT CASSQDRGSWEKLFF
TRBJ2-1 NA TRBD2 TRBV5-1 TGCGCCAGCAGCGCGCGGCTAGCGGGGAACAATGAGCAGTTCTTC CASSARLAGNNEQFF
TRBJ1-6 once TRBD1 TRBV2 TGTGCCAGCAGCCCCGTGGACAGGGTTGGTTCACCCCTCCACTTT CASSPVDRVGSPLHF
TRBJ2-1 NA TRBD1 TRBV12-5 TGTGCTAGTGGTTTGGTAGGGACAGCTTACAATGAGCAGTTCTTC CASGLVGTAYNEQFF
TRBJ1-1 NA NA TRBV12-3/TRBV12-4 TGTGCCAGCACCCTCGGCGGCACTGAAGCTTTCTTT CASTLGGTEAFF